These T cell receptor beta chains were read from a single sample in a study of blood T cell repertoires in COVID-19. The data were produced by immunoSEQ multiplex PCR, yet TCRdb's version contains in-frame clones alone and is incomplete. The data contain hundreds of thousands of clones, about 82% of them singletons. Sequencing was performed on PBMCs or T cells enriched from blood (not recorded which). The receptor set was obtained from a woman in her forties or fifties who had recovered from COVID-19. Both conserved end residues are part of each CDR3. The order of the fields is J gene, D gene, V gene, CDR3 length, clone size, CDR3 protein, CDR3 DNA. A D gene is named only where the DNA matches it firmly. The listing skips clone size in some rows; elsewhere it reads once, few, many or a size class.

TRBJ1-2 | - | TRBV19 | 14 | - | CASRQPGLGYGYTF | TGTGCCAGTAGGCAGCCAGGGCTGGGGTATGGCTACACCTTC
TRBJ2-5 | - | TRBV16 | 15 | - | CASSQSLGGKETQYF | TGTGCCAGCAGCCAATCCCTAGGCGGAAAAGAGACCCAGTACTTC
TRBJ2-1 | - | TRBV7-2 | 13 | - | CASSIGLNNEQFF | TGTGCCAGCAGCATCGGACTCAACAATGAGCAGTTCTTC
TRBJ2-1 | TRBD1 | TRBV5-1 | 16 | - | CASSLTVGQRYNEQFF | TGCGCCAGCAGCTTGACGGTGGGACAGAGATACAATGAGCAGTTCTTC
TRBJ1-2 | - | TRBV12-3/TRBV12-4 | 13 | - | CASSPGFFYGYTF | TGTGCCAGCAGTCCAGGGTTTTTCTATGGCTACACCTTC
TRBJ1-2 | - | TRBV19 | 12 | - | CASSISNYGYTF | TGTGCCAGTAGTATCTCCAACTATGGCTACACCTTC
TRBJ2-7 | - | TRBV28 | 14 | - | CASSLQGRTYEQYF | TGTGCCAGCAGTTTGCAAGGGAGGACCTACGAGCAGTACTTC
TRBJ1-1 | - | TRBV3-1/TRBV3-2 | 14 | - | CASSQTGSGTEAFF | TGTGCCAGCAGCCAAACAGGGTCGGGCACTGAAGCTTTCTTT
TRBJ2-3 | - | TRBV29-1 | 14 | few | CSVGGPDNTDTQYF | TGCAGCGTTGGGGGCCCTGATAACACAGATACGCAGTATTTT
TRBJ2-3 | - | TRBV18 | 12 | - | CASSPSTDTQYF | TGTGCCAGCTCTCCGAGCACAGATACGCAGTATTTT
TRBJ2-3 | - | TRBV5-6 | 15 | - | CASSHTGTSTDTQYF | TGTGCCAGCAGCCACACAGGTACTAGCACAGATACGCAGTATTTT
TRBJ2-1 | - | TRBV27 | 13 | - | CASSGRLDNEQFF | TGTGCCAGCAGTGGAAGACTAGACAATGAGCAGTTCTTC
TRBJ1-2 | TRBD1 | TRBV10-2 | 16 | - | CASSESGQSRTYGYTF | TGCGCCAGCAGTGAGTCGGGACAGTCTCGTACCTATGGCTACACCTTC
TRBJ1-6 | - | TRBV7-6 | 14 | once | CASSSAGVNSPLHF | TGTGCCAGCAGCTCCGCAGGGGTCAATTCACCCCTCCACTTT
TRBJ1-3 | - | TRBV12-3/TRBV12-4 | 13 | few | CASSFSGGNTIYF | TGTGCCAGCAGTTTTTCAGGGGGAAACACCATATATTTT
TRBJ1-2 | - | TRBV19 | 13 | - | CASIGGTNYGYTF | TGTGCCAGTATAGGGGGAACCAACTATGGCTACACCTTC
TRBJ1-3 | TRBD1 | TRBV15 | 16 | - | CATSRPGQGTGNTIYF | TGTGCCACCAGCAGGCCTGGACAGGGTACTGGAAACACCATATATTTT
TRBJ2-2 | - | TRBV6-1 | 14 | - | CASSERWGPGELFF | TGTGCCAGCAGTGAAAGGTGGGGCCCCGGGGAGCTGTTTTTT
TRBJ2-1 | TRBD2 | TRBV11-2 | 16 | - | CASSSISGRSVNEQFF | TGTGCCAGCAGCTCCATTAGCGGGAGATCAGTCAATGAGCAGTTCTTC
TRBJ1-4 | TRBD1 | TRBV5-1 | 16 | - | CASSLAEGTGEEKLFF | TGCGCCAGCAGCTTGGCTGAGGGGACAGGGGAGGAAAAACTGTTTTTT
TRBJ2-5 | TRBD2 | TRBV6-6 | 16 | - | CASTGTSGTLQETQYF | TGTGCCAGCACTGGGACTAGCGGAACCCTCCAAGAGACCCAGTACTTC
TRBJ2-7 | - | TRBV12-3/TRBV12-4 | 11 | - | CASSRNYEQYF | TGTGCCAGCAGCCGTAACTACGAGCAGTACTTC
TRBJ2-1 | TRBD2 | TRBV19 | 17 | - | CASSIKGTSGRIHEQFF | TGTGCCAGTAGTATTAAGGGGACTAGCGGGAGAATACATGAGCAGTTCTTC
TRBJ2-1 | - | TRBV7-9 | 19 | - | CASSLVGGGRRRSYNEQFF | TGTGCCAGCAGCTTAGTAGGGGGGGGTCGCCGCCGCTCCTACAATGAGCAGTTCTTC
TRBJ2-3 | - | TRBV29-1 | 14 | - | CSVVGPISTDTQYF | TGCAGCGTTGTGGGGCCCATCAGCACAGATACGCAGTATTTT
TRBJ1-2 | TRBD1 | TRBV4-3 | 15 | - | CASSQEDRGNYGYTF | TGCGCCAGCAGCCAAGAGGACAGGGGCAACTATGGCTACACCTTC
TRBJ2-1 | TRBD2 | TRBV4-1 | 14 | - | CASSPGTSHNEQFF | TGCGCCAGCAGCCCAGGGACTAGCCACAATGAGCAGTTCTTC
TRBJ1-4 | TRBD1 | TRBV24-1 | 16 | once | CATSEGQIATNEKLFF | TGTGCCACCAGTGAGGGACAGATTGCAACTAATGAAAAACTGTTTTTT
TRBJ2-3 | - | TRBV5-4 | 15 | - | CASSLISSSTDTQYF | TGTGCCAGCAGCTTGATAAGCTCTAGCACAGATACGCAGTATTTT
TRBJ2-7 | - | TRBV5-5 | 15 | once | CASSYRQGSSYEQYF | TGTGCCAGCAGCTATCGTCAGGGCAGCTCCTACGAGCAGTACTTC
TRBJ1-2 | TRBD1 | TRBV6-5 | 13 | few | CASSTDRGGGYTF | TGTGCCAGCAGCACCGACAGGGGTGGTGGCTACACCTTC
TRBJ2-7 | - | TRBV19 | 14 | - | CASSRVGGAYEQYF | TGTGCCAGTAGTAGGGTGGGAGGTGCCTACGAGCAGTACTTC
TRBJ2-3 | - | TRBV27 | 17 | once | CASSLRFRGSSTDTQYF | TGTGCCAGCAGCCTGAGGTTTCGGGGGTCTAGCACAGATACGCAGTATTTT
TRBJ2-7 | - | TRBV9 | 12 | - | CASSATGHEQYF | TGTGCCAGCAGCGCCACAGGCCACGAGCAGTACTTC
TRBJ1-4 | TRBD1 | TRBV5-1 | 13 | - | CASSDRVGEKLFF | TGCGCCAGCAGCGACAGGGTAGGGGAAAAACTGTTTTTT
TRBJ1-3 | TRBD1 | TRBV7-2 | 17 | - | CASSLASGQISGNTIYF | TGTGCCAGCAGCTTGGCATCGGGACAGATCTCTGGAAACACCATATATTTT
TRBJ2-7 | TRBD1 | TRBV5-1 | 13 | - | CASSRDSTYEQYF | TGCGCCAGCAGCCGGGACAGTACCTACGAGCAGTACTTC
TRBJ2-5 | - | TRBV7-2 | 13 | - | CASRRGSQETQYF | TGTGCCAGCAGGCGCGGCAGCCAAGAGACCCAGTACTTC
TRBJ2-1 | - | TRBV2 | 15 | - | CASSGVWGPYNEQFF | TGTGCCAGCAGTGGGGTCTGGGGCCCGTACAATGAGCAGTTCTTC
TRBJ1-6 | TRBD1 | TRBV4-3 | 15 | - | CASSQDQGAYSPLHF | TGCGCCAGCAGCCAAGATCAGGGGGCATATTCACCCCTCCACTTT
TRBJ1-2 | - | TRBV4-1 | 14 | - | CASSLRHINYGYTF | TGCGCCAGCAGCTTACGACACATCAACTATGGCTACACCTTC
TRBJ2-5 | - | TRBV29-1 | 12 | - | CSVAQVKETQYF | TGCAGCGTTGCCCAGGTTAAAGAGACCCAGTACTTC
TRBJ1-5 | TRBD1 | TRBV28 | 16 | - | CASSTPTGSSNQPQHF | TGTGCCAGCAGTACCCCGACAGGGAGCAGCAATCAGCCCCAGCATTTT
TRBJ2-7 | TRBD1 | TRBV6-6 | 13 | - | CASRQGAPVEQYF | TGTGCCAGCAGACAGGGGGCCCCGGTGGAGCAGTACTTC
TRBJ1-5 | - | TRBV4-1 | 18 | once | CASSQGRTRGRGNQPQHF | TGCGCCAGCAGCCAAGGCCGAACCAGGGGTCGGGGCAATCAGCCCCAGCATTTT
TRBJ2-6 | TRBD1 | TRBV18 | 17 | - | CASSIGTGRMGANVLTF | TGTGCCAGCTCGATAGGGACAGGGAGGATGGGGGCCAACGTCCTGACTTTC
TRBJ2-1 | - | TRBV27 | 12 | - | CASSLQGNEQFF | TGTGCCAGCAGTCTCCAGGGTAATGAGCAGTTCTTC
TRBJ1-1 | - | TRBV21-1 | 12 | once | CASSTTVFSAFF | TGTGCCAGCAGCACCACGGTTTTTTCCGCTTTCTTT
TRBJ1-1 | - | TRBV14 | 13 | - | CASSLIRTSQAFF | TGTGCCAGCAGCCTCATCCGGACATCCCAAGCTTTCTTT
TRBJ2-1 | TRBD2 | TRBV24-1 | 15 | - | CATRDSGSSYNEQFF | TGTGCCACCAGGGATAGCGGGTCGTCCTACAATGAGCAGTTCTTC
TRBJ1-1 | - | TRBV28 | 11 | - | CASSRQREAFF | TGTGCCAGCAGTCGGCAGAGGGAAGCTTTCTTT
TRBJ2-6 | TRBD1 | TRBV4-3 | 19 | - | CASSHRLDRGESGANVLTF | TGCGCCAGCAGCCATCGTCTGGACAGGGGGGAGTCTGGGGCCAACGTCCTGACTTTC
TRBJ1-2 | - | TRBV5-4 | 13 | - | CASSLGGDYGYTF | TGTGCCAGCAGCTTGGGGGGCGACTATGGCTACACCTTC